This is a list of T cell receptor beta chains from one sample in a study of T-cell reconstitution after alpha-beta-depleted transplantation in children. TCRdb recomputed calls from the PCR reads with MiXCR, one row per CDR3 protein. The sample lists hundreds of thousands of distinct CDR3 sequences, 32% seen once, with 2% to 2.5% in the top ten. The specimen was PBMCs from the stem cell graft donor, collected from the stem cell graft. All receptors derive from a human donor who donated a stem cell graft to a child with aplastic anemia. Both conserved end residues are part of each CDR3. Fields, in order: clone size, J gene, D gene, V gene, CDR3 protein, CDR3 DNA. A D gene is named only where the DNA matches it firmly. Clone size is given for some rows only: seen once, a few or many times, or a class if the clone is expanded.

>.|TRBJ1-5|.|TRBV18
CASSPQQDVAQHF
TGTGCCAGCTCACCACAGCAGGATGTTGCCCAGCATTTT
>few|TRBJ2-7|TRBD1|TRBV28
CASSSNRQGKDEQYF
TGTGCCAGCAGTTCCAATCGACAGGGGAAAGACGAGCAGTACTTC
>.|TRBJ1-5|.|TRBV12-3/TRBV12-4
CASSLTQSNQPQHF
TGTGCCAGCAGTTTAACGCAGAGTAATCAGCCCCAGCATTTT
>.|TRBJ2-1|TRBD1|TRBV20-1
CSAEPGQGINEQFF
TGCAGTGCCGAACCGGGACAGGGGATCAATGAGCAGTTCTTC
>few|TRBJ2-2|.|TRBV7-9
CASSSNQEVNTGELFF
TGTGCCAGCAGCTCTAACCAGGAGGTGAACACCGGGGAGCTGTTTTTT
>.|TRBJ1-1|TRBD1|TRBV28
CASSLGRGQGEAFF
TGTGCCAGCAGTTTGGGCAGGGGGCAAGGTGAAGCTTTCTTT
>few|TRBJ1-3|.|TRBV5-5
CASSSQDGSSGNTIYF
TGTGCCAGCAGCTCTCAGGACGGAAGCTCTGGAAACACCATATATTTT
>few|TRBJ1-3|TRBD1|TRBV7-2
CASSVQPGQINTIYF
TGTGCCAGCAGCGTGCAGCCGGGACAGATAAACACCATATATTTT
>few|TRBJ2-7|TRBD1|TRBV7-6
CASSSRQGQGHEQYF
TGTGCCAGCAGCTCACGACAGGGACAAGGTCACGAGCAGTACTTC
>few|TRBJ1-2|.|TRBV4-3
CASSQGTGFGYGYTF
TGCGCCAGCAGCCAAGGAACAGGGTTCGGCTATGGCTACACCTTC
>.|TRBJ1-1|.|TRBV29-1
CSVQLNTEAFF
TGCAGCGTGCAATTGAACACTGAAGCTTTCTTT
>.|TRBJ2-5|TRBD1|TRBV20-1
CSARTGGPQETQYF
TGCAGTGCGAGGACAGGGGGCCCTCAAGAGACCCAGTACTTC
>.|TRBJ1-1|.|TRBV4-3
CASSQDAGAATEAFF
TGCGCCAGCAGCCAAGATGCAGGGGCGGCCACTGAAGCTTTCTTT
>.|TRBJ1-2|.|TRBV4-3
CASSPVTPDNYGYTF
TGCGCCAGCAGCCCCGTTACGCCAGATAACTATGGCTACACCTTC
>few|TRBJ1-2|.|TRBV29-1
CSVAPSQANYGYTF
TGCAGCGTTGCGCCCAGCCAAGCTAACTATGGCTACACCTTC
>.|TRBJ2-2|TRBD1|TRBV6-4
CASSADRGTGELFF
TGTGCCAGCAGCGCGGACAGGGGCACCGGGGAGCTGTTTTTT
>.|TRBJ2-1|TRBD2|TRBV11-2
CASSLAVAGINEQFF
TGTGCCAGCAGCTTAGCTGTAGCGGGAATAAATGAGCAGTTCTTC
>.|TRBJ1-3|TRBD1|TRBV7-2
CASSSPRDSDTQLYF
TGTGCCAGCAGCTCACCCCGGGACAGCGATACTCAGTTATATTTT
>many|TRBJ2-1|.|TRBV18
CASSIKRSSYNEQFF
TGTGCCAGCTCAATAAAGCGGAGCTCCTACAATGAGCAGTTCTTC
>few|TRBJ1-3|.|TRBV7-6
CASSKPIGETGNTIYF
TGTGCCAGCAGCAAACCGATTGGAGAGACTGGAAACACCATATATTTT
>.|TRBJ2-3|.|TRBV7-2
CASRRGERRGTDTQYF
TGTGCCAGCAGGAGGGGCGAGAGGAGGGGCACAGATACGCAGTATTTT
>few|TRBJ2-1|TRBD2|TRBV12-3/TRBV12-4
CASSLGSGRANEQFF
TGTGCCAGCAGTTTGGGTAGCGGGAGGGCCAATGAGCAGTTCTTC
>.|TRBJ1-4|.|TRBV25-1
CASSEGTFPGEKLFF
TGTGCCAGCAGTGAGGGGACGTTTCCTGGCGAAAAACTGTTTTTT
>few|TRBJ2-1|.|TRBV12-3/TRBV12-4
CASSRNRGGEQFF
TGTGCCAGCAGCCGCAACAGGGGGGGCGAACAGTTCTTC
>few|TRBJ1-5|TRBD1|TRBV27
CASGNHRGNQPQHF
TGTGCCAGCGGAAACCACAGGGGTAATCAGCCCCAGCATTTT
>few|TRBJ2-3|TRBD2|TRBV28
CASSLSSGMSTDTQYF
TGTGCCAGCAGTCTCTCTAGCGGGATGAGCACAGATACGCAGTATTTT
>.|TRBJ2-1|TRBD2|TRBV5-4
CASSFRLAGVGNEQFF
TGTGCCAGCAGCTTCCGATTAGCGGGAGTTGGAAATGAGCAGTTCTTC
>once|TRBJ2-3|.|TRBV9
CASSVAREGEGSTDTQYF
TGTGCCAGCAGCGTAGCTCGGGAAGGGGAAGGGAGCACAGATACGCAGTATTTT
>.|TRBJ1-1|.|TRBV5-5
CASSHYREGPDTEAFF
TGTGCCAGCAGCCATTACAGGGAGGGTCCGGACACTGAAGCTTTCTTT
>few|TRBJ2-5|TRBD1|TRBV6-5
CASSYSRTGGQETQYF
TGTGCCAGCAGTTACAGTAGGACAGGGGGACAAGAGACCCAGTACTTC
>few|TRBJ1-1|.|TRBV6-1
CASSGGWVTALNTEAFF
TGTGCCAGCAGTGGGGGCTGGGTGACGGCCCTGAACACTGAAGCTTTCTTT
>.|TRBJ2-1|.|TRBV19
CATSGGANEQFF
TGTGCCACTTCCGGGGGTGCGAATGAGCAGTTCTTC
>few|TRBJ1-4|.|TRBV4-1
CASSQPWEGPTNEKLFF
TGCGCCAGCAGCCAACCTTGGGAGGGACCGACTAATGAAAAACTGTTTTTT
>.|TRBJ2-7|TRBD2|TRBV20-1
CSASASGYEQYF
TGCAGTGCTAGTGCTAGCGGCTACGAGCAGTACTTC
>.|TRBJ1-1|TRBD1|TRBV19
CASSIKGAAVNTEAFF
TGTGCCAGTAGTATAAAGGGGGCCGCGGTGAACACTGAAGCTTTCTTT
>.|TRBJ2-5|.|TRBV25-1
CASSKSGTILQETQYF
TGTGCCAGCAGTAAATCCGGGACGATTTTACAAGAGACCCAGTACTTC
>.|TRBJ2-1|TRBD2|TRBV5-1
CASSNMPSGSGDEQFF
TGCGCCAGCAGCAATATGCCTAGCGGGAGTGGAGATGAGCAGTTCTTC
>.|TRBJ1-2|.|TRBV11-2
CASSPDKGYGYTF
TGTGCCAGCAGCCCGGACAAGGGCTATGGCTACACCTTC
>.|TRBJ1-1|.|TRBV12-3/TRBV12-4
CASDSGGRPEAFF
TGTGCCAGCGATTCGGGGGGTCGCCCTGAAGCTTTCTTT
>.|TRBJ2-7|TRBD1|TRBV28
CASTGSIGQVNYEQYF
TGTGCCAGCACGGGGAGTATTGGACAGGTCAACTACGAGCAGTACTTC
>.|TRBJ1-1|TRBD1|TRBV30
CAWTFPRGAGTEAFF
TGTGCCTGGACCTTCCCCAGGGGGGCGGGCACTGAAGCTTTCTTT
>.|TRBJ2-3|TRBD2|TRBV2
CASSKGLAGGADTQYF
TGTGCCAGCAGTAAGGGACTAGCGGGAGGAGCAGATACGCAGTATTTT
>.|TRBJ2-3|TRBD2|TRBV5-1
CASSPPGLATSTDTQYF
TGCGCCAGCAGTCCCCCGGGACTAGCGACTAGCACAGATACGCAGTATTTT
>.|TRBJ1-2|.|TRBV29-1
CSVAQGNYGYTF
TGCAGCGTTGCCCAGGGTAACTATGGCTACACCTTC
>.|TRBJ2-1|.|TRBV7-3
CASSLVPYNEQFF
TGTGCCAGCAGCTTAGTTCCTTACAATGAGCAGTTCTTC
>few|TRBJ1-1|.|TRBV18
CASSPTGRILNTEAFF
TGTGCCAGCTCCCCGACAGGTCGGATACTTAACACTGAAGCTTTCTTT
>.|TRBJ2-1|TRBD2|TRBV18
CASSPGASGSVNEQFF
TGTGCCAGCTCACCGGGTGCCAGCGGGAGTGTCAATGAGCAGTTCTTC
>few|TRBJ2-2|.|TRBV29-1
CSVAAGPANTGELFF
TGCAGCGTTGCGGCAGGGCCCGCGAACACCGGGGAGCTGTTTTTT